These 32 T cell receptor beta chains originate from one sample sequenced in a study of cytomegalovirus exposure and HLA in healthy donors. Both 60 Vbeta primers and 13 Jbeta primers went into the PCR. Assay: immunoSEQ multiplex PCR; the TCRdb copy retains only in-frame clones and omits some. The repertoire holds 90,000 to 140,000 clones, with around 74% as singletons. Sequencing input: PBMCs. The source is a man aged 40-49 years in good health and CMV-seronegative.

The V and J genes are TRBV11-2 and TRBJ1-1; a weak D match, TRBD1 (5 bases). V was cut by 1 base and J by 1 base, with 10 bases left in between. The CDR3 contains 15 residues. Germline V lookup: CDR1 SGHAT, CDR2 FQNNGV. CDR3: CASSLGLGGNTEAFF. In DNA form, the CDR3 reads TGTGCCAGCAGCTTAGGTCTGGGGGGGAACACTGAAGCTTTCTTT.

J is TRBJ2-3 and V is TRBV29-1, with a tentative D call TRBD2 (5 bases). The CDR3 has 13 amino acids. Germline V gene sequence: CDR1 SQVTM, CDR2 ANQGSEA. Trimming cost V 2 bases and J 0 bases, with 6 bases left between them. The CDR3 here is CSVEPGSTDTQYF. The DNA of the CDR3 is TGCAGCGTTGAACCGGGGAGCACAGATACGCAGTATTTT.

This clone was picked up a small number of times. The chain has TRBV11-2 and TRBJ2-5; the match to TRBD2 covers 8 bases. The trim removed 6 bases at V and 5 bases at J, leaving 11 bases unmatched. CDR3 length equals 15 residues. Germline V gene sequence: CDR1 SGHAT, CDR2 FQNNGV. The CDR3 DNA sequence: TGTGCCAGCAGGGCTGTTCGTGGGACTAGGGAGACCCAGTACTTC. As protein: CASRAVRGTRETQYF.

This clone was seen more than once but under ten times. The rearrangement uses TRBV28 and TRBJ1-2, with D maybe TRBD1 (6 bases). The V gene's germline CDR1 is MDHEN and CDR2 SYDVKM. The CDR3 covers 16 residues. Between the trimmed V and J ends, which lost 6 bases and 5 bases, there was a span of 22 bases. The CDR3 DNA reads TGTGCCAGCAGAGAAGCTAACAGGGAGAGTCGGTATGGCTACACCTTC. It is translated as CASREANRESRYGYTF.

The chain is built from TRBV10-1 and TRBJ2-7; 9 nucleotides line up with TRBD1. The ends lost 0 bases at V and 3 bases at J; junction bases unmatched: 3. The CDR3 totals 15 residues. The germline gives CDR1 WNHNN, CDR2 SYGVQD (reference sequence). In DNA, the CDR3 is TGCGCCAGCAGTGAGTCCGGGACAGGGATCTACGAGCAGTACTTC. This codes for CASSESGTGIYEQYF.

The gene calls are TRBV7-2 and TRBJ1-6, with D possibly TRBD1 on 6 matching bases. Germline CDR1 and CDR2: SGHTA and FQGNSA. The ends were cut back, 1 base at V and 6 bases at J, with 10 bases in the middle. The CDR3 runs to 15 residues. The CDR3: CASSLDRVLNSPLHF. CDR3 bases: TGTGCCAGCAGCTTAGACAGGGTCCTTAATTCACCCCTCCACTTT.

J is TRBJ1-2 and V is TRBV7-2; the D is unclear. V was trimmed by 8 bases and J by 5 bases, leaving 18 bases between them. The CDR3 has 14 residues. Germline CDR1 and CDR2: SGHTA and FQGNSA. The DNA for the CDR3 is TGTGCCAGCTCCGACACATATAAAGTATATGGCTACACCTTC. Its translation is CASSDTYKVYGYTF.

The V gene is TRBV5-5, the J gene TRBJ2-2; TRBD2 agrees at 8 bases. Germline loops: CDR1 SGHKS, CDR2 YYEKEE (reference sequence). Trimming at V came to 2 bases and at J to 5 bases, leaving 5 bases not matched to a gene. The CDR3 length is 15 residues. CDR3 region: CASSLNGRGTGELFF. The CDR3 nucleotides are TGTGCCAGCAGCTTAAACGGGAGGGGAACCGGGGAGCTGTTTTTT.

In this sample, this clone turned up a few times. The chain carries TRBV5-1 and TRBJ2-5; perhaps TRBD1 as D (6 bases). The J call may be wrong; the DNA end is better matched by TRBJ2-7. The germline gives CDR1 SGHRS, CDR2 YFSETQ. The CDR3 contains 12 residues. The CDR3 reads CASRGGSYEQYF. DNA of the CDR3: TGCGCCAGCAGAGGGGGATCCTACGAGCAGTACTTC.

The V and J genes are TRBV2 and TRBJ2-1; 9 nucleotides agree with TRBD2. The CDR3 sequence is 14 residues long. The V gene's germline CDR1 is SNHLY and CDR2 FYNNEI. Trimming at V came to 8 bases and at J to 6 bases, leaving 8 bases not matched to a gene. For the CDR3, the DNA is TGTGCCAGCTTGCTAGCGGGACAGAGCAATGAGCAGTTCTTC. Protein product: CASLLAGQSNEQFF.

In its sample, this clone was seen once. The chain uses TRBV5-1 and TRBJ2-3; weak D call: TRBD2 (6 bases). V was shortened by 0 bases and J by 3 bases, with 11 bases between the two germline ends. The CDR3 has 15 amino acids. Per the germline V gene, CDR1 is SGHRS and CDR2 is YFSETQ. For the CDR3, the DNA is TGCGCCAGCAGCTTGGGAGTAGCGGTAACAGATACGCAGTATTTT. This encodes CASSLGVAVTDTQYF.

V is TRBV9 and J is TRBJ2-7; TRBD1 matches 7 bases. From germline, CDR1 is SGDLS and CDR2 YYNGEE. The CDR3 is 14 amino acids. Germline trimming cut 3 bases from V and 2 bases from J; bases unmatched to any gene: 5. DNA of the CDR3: TGTGCCAGCAGCGCGAGGGGACAGACCTACGAGCAGTACTTC. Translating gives CASSARGQTYEQYF. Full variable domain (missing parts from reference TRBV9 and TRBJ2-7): DSGVTQTPKHLITATGQRVTLRCSPRSGDLSVYWYQQSLDQGLQFLIQYYNGEERAKGNILERFSAQQFPDLHSELNLSSLELGDSALYFCASSARGQTYEQYFGPGTRLTVT.

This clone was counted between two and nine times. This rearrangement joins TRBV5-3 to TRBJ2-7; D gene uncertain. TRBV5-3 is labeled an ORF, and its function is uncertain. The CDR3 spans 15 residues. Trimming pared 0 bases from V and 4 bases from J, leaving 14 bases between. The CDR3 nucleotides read TGTGCCAGAAGCTTGGCTAGAAAAAAAATTTACGAGCAGTACTTC. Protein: CARSLARKKIYEQYF.

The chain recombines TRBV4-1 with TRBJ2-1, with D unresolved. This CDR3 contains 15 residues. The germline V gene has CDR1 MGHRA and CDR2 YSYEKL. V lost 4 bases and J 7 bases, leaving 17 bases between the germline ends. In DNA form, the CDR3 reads TGCGCCAGCAGCCCCGGCTACGGGTCGCGGAATGAGCAGTTCTTC. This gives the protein CASSPGYGSRNEQFF.

In DNA form, the CDR3 reads TGCGCCAGCAGCCGAAGGGGAGGGATCCTCCGGGATGAAAAACTGTTTTTT. It specifies CASSRRGGILRDEKLFF. J is TRBJ1-4 and V is TRBV5-1; D is perhaps TRBD1 (5 bases). The V end lost 4 bases, the J end lost 6 bases, and 22 bases lay between the germline ends. This CDR3 spans 17 amino acids. In germline, CDR1 is SGHRS, CDR2 YFSETQ.

CDR3 coding DNA: TGTGCCAGCAGTCCGGGGACTACCACAGATACGCAGTATTTT. Residues: CASSPGTTTDTQYF. The chain employs TRBV28 and TRBJ2-3; 7 bases are shared with TRBD2. The trim removed 5 bases at V and 2 bases at J, leaving 4 bases unmatched. The germline V gene encodes CDR1 MDHEN and CDR2 SYDVKM. This CDR3 contains 14 residues. The variable domain in full, completed from reference TRBV28 and TRBJ2-3, reads DVKVTQSSRYLVKRTGEKVFLECVQDMDHENMFWYRQDPGLGLRLIYFSYDVKMKEKGDIPEGYSVSREKKERFSLILESASTNQTSMYLCASSPGTTTDTQYFGPGTRLTVL.

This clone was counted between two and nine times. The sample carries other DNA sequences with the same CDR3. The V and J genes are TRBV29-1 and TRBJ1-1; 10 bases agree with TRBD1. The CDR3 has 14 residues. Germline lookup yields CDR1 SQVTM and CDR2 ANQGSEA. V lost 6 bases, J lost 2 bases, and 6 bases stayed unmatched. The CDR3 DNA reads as TGCAGCGTCACCGGGACAGGGGCCAACACTGAAGCTTTCTTT. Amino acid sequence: CSVTGTGANTEAFF.

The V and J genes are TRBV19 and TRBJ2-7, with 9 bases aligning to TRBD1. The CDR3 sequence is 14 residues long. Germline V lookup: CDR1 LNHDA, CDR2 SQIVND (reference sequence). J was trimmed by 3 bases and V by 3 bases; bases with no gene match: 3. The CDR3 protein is CASSIGQGNYEQYF. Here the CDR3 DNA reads TGTGCCAGTAGTATCGGACAGGGGAACTACGAGCAGTACTTC.

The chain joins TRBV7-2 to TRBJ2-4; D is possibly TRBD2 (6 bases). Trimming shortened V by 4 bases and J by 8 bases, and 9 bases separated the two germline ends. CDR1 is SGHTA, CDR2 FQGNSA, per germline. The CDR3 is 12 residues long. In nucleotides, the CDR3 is TGTGCCAGCAGCTCCGGGAGAGACATTCAGTACTTC. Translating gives CASSSGRDIQYF.

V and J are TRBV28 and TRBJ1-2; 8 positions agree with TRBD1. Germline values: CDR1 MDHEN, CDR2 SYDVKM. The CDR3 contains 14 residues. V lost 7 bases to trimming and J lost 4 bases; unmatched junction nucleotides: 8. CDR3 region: CASTTTGVAYGYTF. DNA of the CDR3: TGTGCCAGCACTACGACAGGGGTGGCCTATGGCTACACCTTC.

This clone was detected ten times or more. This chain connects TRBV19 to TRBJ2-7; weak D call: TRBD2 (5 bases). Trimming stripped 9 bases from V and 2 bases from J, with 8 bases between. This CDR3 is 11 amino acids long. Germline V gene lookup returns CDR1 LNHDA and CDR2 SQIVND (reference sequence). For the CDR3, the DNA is TGTGCCAGCGGGATGACCTACGAGCAGTACTTC. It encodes CASGMTYEQYF.

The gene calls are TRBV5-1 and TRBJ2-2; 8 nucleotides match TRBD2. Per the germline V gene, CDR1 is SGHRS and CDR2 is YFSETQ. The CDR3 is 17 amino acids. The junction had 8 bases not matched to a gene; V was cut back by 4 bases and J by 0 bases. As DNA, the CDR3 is TGCGCCAGCAGCCCCCGGGGCGGGGGGTCGAACACCGGGGAGCTGTTTTTT. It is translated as CASSPRGGGSNTGELFF.

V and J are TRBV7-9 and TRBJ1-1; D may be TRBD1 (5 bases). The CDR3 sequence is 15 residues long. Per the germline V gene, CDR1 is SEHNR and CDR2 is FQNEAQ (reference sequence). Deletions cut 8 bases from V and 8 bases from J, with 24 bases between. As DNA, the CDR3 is TGTGCCAGCGGCCAGTTGAATCTGGGGCCAGGGGAAGCTTTCTTT. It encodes CASGQLNLGPGEAFF.

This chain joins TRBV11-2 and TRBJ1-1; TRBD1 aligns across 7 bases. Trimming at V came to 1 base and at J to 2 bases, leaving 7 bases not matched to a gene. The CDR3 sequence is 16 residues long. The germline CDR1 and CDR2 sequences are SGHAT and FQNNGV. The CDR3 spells CASSLVMGQPNTEAFF. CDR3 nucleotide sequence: TGTGCCAGCAGCTTAGTTATGGGACAGCCAAACACTGAAGCTTTCTTT. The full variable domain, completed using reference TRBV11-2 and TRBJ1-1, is EAGVAQSPRYKIIEKRQSVAFWCNPISGHATLYWYQQILGQGPKLLIQFQNNGVVDDSQLPKDRFSAERLKGVDSTLKIQPAKLEDSAVYLCASSLVMGQPNTEAFFGQGTRLTVV.

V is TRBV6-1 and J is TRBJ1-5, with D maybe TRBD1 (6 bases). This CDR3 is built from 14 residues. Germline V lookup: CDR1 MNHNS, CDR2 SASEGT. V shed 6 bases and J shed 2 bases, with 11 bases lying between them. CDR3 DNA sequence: TGTGCCAGCAGACAGGGAGGGGGCAATCAGCCCCAGCATTTT. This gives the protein CASRQGGGNQPQHF.

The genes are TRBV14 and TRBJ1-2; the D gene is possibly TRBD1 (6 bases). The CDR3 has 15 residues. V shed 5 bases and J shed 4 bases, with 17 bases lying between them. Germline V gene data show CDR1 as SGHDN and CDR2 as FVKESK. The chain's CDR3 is CASSKTGLESYGYTF. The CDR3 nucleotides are TGTGCCAGCAGCAAAACAGGGCTTGAATCCTATGGCTACACCTTC.

The CDR3 here is CASSERASGTTDTQYF. As DNA, the CDR3 is TGCGCCAGCAGTGAGCGGGCTAGCGGGACCACAGATACGCAGTATTTT. The rearrangement joins TRBV10-1 to TRBJ2-3; 9 nucleotides agree with TRBD2. With V trimmed by 2 bases and J by 2 bases, 5 bases remained unmatched. The germline V gene encodes CDR1 WNHNN and CDR2 SYGVQD (reference sequence). The CDR3 has 16 residues.

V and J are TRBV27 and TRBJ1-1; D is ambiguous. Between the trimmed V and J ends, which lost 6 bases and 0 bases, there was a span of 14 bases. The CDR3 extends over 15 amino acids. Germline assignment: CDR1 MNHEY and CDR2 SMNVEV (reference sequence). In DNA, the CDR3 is TGTGCCAGCAGCCGTACGGGTCTCATGAACACTGAAGCTTTCTTT. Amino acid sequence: CASSRTGLMNTEAFF.

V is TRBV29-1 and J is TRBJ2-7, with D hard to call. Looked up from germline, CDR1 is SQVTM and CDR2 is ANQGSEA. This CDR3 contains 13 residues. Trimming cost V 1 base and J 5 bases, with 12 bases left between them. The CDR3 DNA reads TGCAGCGTTGAAGGTCTAGTGGTCGACGAGCAGTACTTC. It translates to CSVEGLVVDEQYF.

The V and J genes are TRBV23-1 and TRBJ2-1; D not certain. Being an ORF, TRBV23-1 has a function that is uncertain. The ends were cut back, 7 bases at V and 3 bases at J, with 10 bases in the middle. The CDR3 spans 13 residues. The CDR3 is CASKEQDYNEQFF. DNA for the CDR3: TGCGCCAGCAAAGAGCAGGACTACAATGAGCAGTTCTTC.

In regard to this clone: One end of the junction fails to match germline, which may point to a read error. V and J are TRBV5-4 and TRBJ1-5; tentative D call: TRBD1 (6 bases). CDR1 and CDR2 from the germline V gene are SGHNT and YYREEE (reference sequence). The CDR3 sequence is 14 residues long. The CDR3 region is CASSLGGGKQPQHF. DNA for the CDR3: TGTGCCAGCAGCTTGGGGGGGGGCAAGCAGCCCCAGCATTTT.

In DNA form, the CDR3 reads TGCGCCAGCAGCCAAGTGGCTAGCGGGCCCATCGGACGCGGGGAGCTGTTTTTT. This gives the protein CASSQVASGPIGRGELFF. This chain joins TRBV4-1 and TRBJ2-2; TRBD2 matches 8 bases. The junction had 14 bases not matched to a gene; V was cut back by 1 base and J by 7 bases. The CDR3 sequence is 18 residues long. CDR1 is MGHRA, CDR2 YSYEKL, per germline.